These 21 T cell receptor beta chains originate from one sample sequenced in a study of shared clonotypes between healthy human individuals (TCRdb year 2020). The library was generated by the immunoSEQ multiplex PCR assay. Held by TCRdb, this immuneACCESS table contains in-frame sequences only and omits some clones. Under half of the omission traces to an unresolved V gene where checked; the cause of the rest is unknown. This sample lists about 2.2 million clones; just over 90% were detected once. The top ten clonotypes cover 1.5% to 2% of the sample. CD8 naive samples were obtained by positive selection for CCR7 among CD45RO-negative cells, yielding a CD45RA+CCR7+ population from which TemRA cells were excluded. Sequenced material: naive CD8+ T cells from PBMCs. According to the study, the label for this sample's cell subset or site signals: CD45RA+CCR7+. The receptors shown here come from a young man in good health. Some clones in this sample may be carry-over from other donors' samples.

The rearrangement joins TRBV6-5 to TRBJ1-2, with 7 bases matching TRBD1. Trimming at V came to 0 bases and at J to 2 bases, leaving 6 bases not matched to a gene. In germline, CDR1 is MNHEY, CDR2 SVGAGI. The CDR3 totals 16 residues. DNA for the CDR3: TGTGCCAGCAGTTACTCGGTGACAGGGCACAACTATGGCTACACCTTC. The encoded protein is CASSYSVTGHNYGYTF.

The chain uses TRBV4-2 and TRBJ1-2; no clear D. The germline CDR1 and CDR2 sequences are LGHNA and YNFKEQ. The V gene lost 2 bases and the J gene lost 6 bases, with 10 bases spanning the gap. This CDR3 is 13 amino acids long. The CDR3 bases are TGTGCCAGCAGCCAACCAGGAAACGATGGCTACACCTTC. Translating gives CASSQPGNDGYTF.

V gene TRBV7-9 combines with J gene TRBJ2-3, with D perhaps matching TRBD1 or TRBD2 (5 bases each). This CDR3 is built from 14 residues. Per the germline V gene, CDR1 is SEHNR and CDR2 is FQNEAQ (reference sequence). The ends were cut back, 5 bases at V and 8 bases at J, with 17 bases in the middle. For the CDR3, the DNA is TGTGCCAGCAGCCCCAGGGACGCTTCGGGTACGCAGTATTTT. Translated, it gives CASSPRDASGTQYF.

This sequence joins TRBV5-6 and TRBJ2-1; TRBD2 might be the D (5 bases). Deletions cut 0 bases from V and 8 bases from J, with 9 bases between. Germline-derived CDR1 and CDR2 are SGHDT and YYEEEE. The CDR3 consists of 13 residues. The CDR3 sequence: CASSLGGSYEQFF. In DNA, the CDR3 is TGTGCCAGCAGCTTGGGAGGGAGTTATGAGCAGTTCTTC.

The chain uses TRBV10-3 and TRBJ1-3, with TRBD1 matching over 7 bases. The CDR3 length is 14 residues. Germline assignment: CDR1 ENHRY and CDR2 SYGVKD. V dropped 3 bases and J dropped 7; count of bases not matched to a gene: 6. CDR3 amino acids: CAISDAGTVNTIYF. The CDR3, as DNA: TGTGCCATCAGTGACGCGGGGACAGTCAACACCATATATTTT.

V gene TRBV15 combines with J gene TRBJ1-1; tentative D call: TRBD1 (5 bases). The V end lost 1 base, the J end lost 5 bases, and 14 bases lay between the germline ends. Germline-derived CDR1 and CDR2 are LNHNV and YYDKDF (reference sequence). This CDR3 is 15 amino acids long. CDR3 sequence (DNA): TGTGCCACCAGCAGAGCTCGGGGAGGGGAGACTGAAGCTTTCTTT. Protein: CATSRARGGETEAFF. The variable domain in full, with the rest retrieved from reference TRBV15 and TRBJ1-1, is DAMVIQNPRYQVTQFGKPVTLSCSQTLNHNVMYWYQQKSSQAPKLLFHYYDKDFNNEADTPDNFQSRRPNTSFCFLDIRSPGLGDTAMYLCATSRARGGETEAFFGQGTRLTVV.

A few counts support this clone. The DNA of the CDR3 is TGTGCCAGCCAGTTTGTAGGGGGCACAGATACGCAGTATTTT. Translation: CASQFVGGTDTQYF. J is TRBJ2-3 and V is TRBV28; a possible D gene is TRBD1 (5 bases). The V gene lost 8 bases and the J gene lost 1 base, with 13 bases spanning the gap. Germline CDR1 MDHEN, CDR2 SYDVKM. The CDR3 length is 14 residues. The full variable domain, its missing parts supplied by reference TRBV28 and TRBJ2-3, is DVKVTQSSRYLVKRTGEKVFLECVQDMDHENMFWYRQDPGLGLRLIYFSYDVKMKEKGDIPEGYSVSREKKERFSLILESASTNQTSMYLCASQFVGGTDTQYFGPGTRLTVL.

The V and J genes are TRBV4-3 and TRBJ1-1; weak D call: TRBD1 (5 bases). The CDR3 contains 13 residues. V was clipped by 3 bases and J by 4 bases, with 9 bases between them. CDR1 and CDR2 from the germline V gene are LGHNA and YSLEER. The CDR3 region is CASSQDKFTEAFF. DNA for the CDR3: TGCGCCAGCAGCCAGGACAAATTCACTGAAGCTTTCTTT.

There are a few counts of this clone. V and J are TRBV2 and TRBJ1-5; D may be TRBD1 (5 bases). CDR1 and CDR2 from the germline V gene are SNHLY and FYNNEI. The CDR3 extends over 15 amino acids. V was pared by 7 bases and J by 0 bases, with 13 bases between. CDR3 loop: CASTERGGSNQPQHF. In DNA form, the CDR3 reads TGTGCCAGCACCGAAAGGGGAGGTAGCAATCAGCCCCAGCATTTT.

The chain combines TRBV9 with TRBJ2-7; no clear D. The CDR3 covers 12 residues. Per the germline V gene, CDR1 is SGDLS and CDR2 is YYNGEE. V was shortened by 3 bases and J by 6 bases, with 10 bases between the two germline ends. The CDR3 sequence: CASSGERGEQYF. The CDR3 DNA sequence: TGTGCCAGCAGCGGAGAAAGAGGCGAGCAGTACTTC.

The CDR3: CASSLKMNNNEQFF. DNA for the CDR3: TGTGCCAGCAGCTTAAAAATGAACAACAATGAGCAGTTCTTC. This chain uses TRBV7-9 with TRBJ2-1; no reliable D call. Germline V gives CDR1 SEHNR, CDR2 FQNEAQ (reference sequence). This CDR3 spans 14 amino acids. Deletions cut 2 bases from V and 5 bases from J, with 10 bases between.

In DNA form, the CDR3 reads TGTGCCACCAGCAGAGGTAGCGGGTCCCACGTTGAGCAGTTCTTC. It is translated as CATSRGSGSHVEQFF. The genes are TRBV15 and TRBJ2-1; 7 bases agree with TRBD2. V dropped 1 base and J dropped 9; count of bases not matched to a gene: 9. Germline assignment: CDR1 LNHNV and CDR2 YYDKDF (reference sequence). The CDR3 is made up of 15 amino acids.

This rearrangement joins TRBV14 to TRBJ2-2, with 7 bases that match TRBD1. This CDR3 is 17 amino acids long. The V gene's germline CDR1 is SGHDN and CDR2 FVKESK. Trimming took 2 bases from V and 4 from J; bases not matched to a gene: 10. CDR3 nucleotide sequence: TGTGCCAGCAGCCAATTTCCCCGGGACAGAGGCACCGGGGAGCTGTTTTTT. Protein sequence: CASSQFPRDRGTGELFF.

Remarks on this clone: The same CDR3 can be traced to other DNA sequences in this sample. The rearrangement joins TRBV19 to TRBJ1-5; D is unclear. Trimming took 3 bases from V and 4 from J, leaving 4 bases between them. Germline-derived CDR1 and CDR2 are LNHDA and SQIVND (reference sequence). The CDR3 spans 12 residues. The CDR3 is CASSIGNQPQHF. CDR3 bases: TGTGCCAGTAGTATCGGGAATCAGCCCCAGCATTTT.

The chain carries TRBV9 and TRBJ1-2; D is undetermined. V was pared by 4 bases and J by 7 bases, with 20 bases between. Germline CDR1 SGDLS, CDR2 YYNGEE. The CDR3 consists of 15 residues. The CDR3 DNA sequence: TGTGCCAGCAGCCGTGACGCGGGCCCCGCCGGTGGCTACACCTTC. Residues: CASSRDAGPAGGYTF.

The chain couples TRBV29-1 to TRBJ1-2; the D gene is possibly TRBD1 (6 bases). Trimming shortened V by 6 bases and J by 10 bases, and 12 bases separated the two germline ends. CDR1 and CDR2 (germline): SQVTM, ANQGSEA. CDR3 size: 10 residues. The CDR3 here is CSVVQGDYTF. As DNA, the CDR3 is TGCAGCGTCGTACAGGGAGACTACACCTTC. Supplemented by reference TRBV29-1 and TRBJ1-2, the full variable domain reads SAVISQKPSRDICQRGTSLTIQCQVDSQVTMMFWYRQQPGQSLTLIATANQGSEATYESGFVIDKFPISRPNLTFSTLTVSNMSPEDSSIYLCSVVQGDYTFGSGTRLTVV.

The rearrangement links TRBV19 to TRBJ2-1; D gene uncertain. The CDR3 is 13 residues long. Trimming pared 3 bases from V and 8 bases from J, leaving 11 bases between. Germline V gene data show CDR1 as LNHDA and CDR2 as SQIVND (reference sequence). The CDR3 DNA reads TGTGCCAGTAGTATCGGCACCTCCTATGAGCAGTTCTTC. Translation gives CASSIGTSYEQFF.

The chain links TRBV27 to TRBJ1-5, with D possibly matching TRBD1 (6 bases). Trimming pared 2 bases from V and 8 bases from J, leaving 13 bases between. The CDR3 spans 14 residues. CDR1 MNHEY and CDR2 SMNVEV come from the germline V gene (reference sequence). The CDR3 loop reads CASSLRGALEPQHF. For the CDR3, the DNA is TGTGCCAGCAGTTTAAGGGGGGCCCTAGAGCCCCAGCATTTT.

V gene TRBV5-1 combines with J gene TRBJ2-1; 7 nucleotides match TRBD2. The CDR3 covers 16 residues. V dropped 2 bases and J dropped 5; count of bases not matched to a gene: 10. Germline loops: CDR1 SGHRS, CDR2 YFSETQ. The CDR3 sequence: CASSFGRDLADNEQFF. For the CDR3, the DNA is TGCGCCAGCAGCTTTGGGAGGGACCTAGCCGACAATGAGCAGTTCTTC.

The chain has TRBV7-9 and TRBJ2-2; D possibly uses TRBD1 or TRBD2 (5 bases each). This CDR3 has 15 amino acids. The V end lost 11 bases, the J end lost 1 base, and 17 bases lay between the germline ends. Looked up from germline, CDR1 is SEHNR and CDR2 is FQNEAQ (reference sequence). CDR3 region: CAFLGERRNTGELFF. The DNA for the CDR3 is TGTGCCTTCCTGGGGGAGCGGAGGAACACCGGGGAGCTGTTTTTT.

This chain links TRBV15 with TRBJ1-5; 10 bases are a match to TRBD1. With 7 bases clipped from V and 1 base from J, the junction kept 4 bases outside the gene matches. CDR1 LNHNV and CDR2 YYDKDF come from the germline V gene (reference sequence). The CDR3 totals 15 residues. The DNA of the CDR3 is TGTGCCACCAACCCGACAGGGGGCAGCAATCAGCCCCAGCATTTT. Protein sequence: CATNPTGGSNQPQHF.